This T cell receptor beta chain was recovered during a study of graft-versus-host responses after intestinal transplantation. Across the study: Recipients had multivisceral, liver-intestinal, or isolated intestinal transplants. Tacrolimus plus steroids were given to all recipients for about 3 years, preceded by anti-thymocyte globulin induction. Points from the study as a whole: Among recipient marrow samples, GvH clones were found; some appeared first in ileum or blood. High graft-versus-host to host-versus-graft T cell clonal ratios marked allografts of patients with graft-donor macrochimerism.

As concerns this clone: Its antigen is currently unknown. Germline is not matched at one junction end, which may reflect a read error.

Profiled with immunoSEQ multiplex PCR; TCRdb holds only in-frame clones, not every one. The profile shows roughly 12,000 clones, approximately 82% of them singletons. The TCR originated in a human patient who received an intestinal transplant, so some T cells may come from the graft donor. This material consisted of PBMCs, taken around 120 days after transplant.

DNA for the CDR3: TGTGCGTGGACCCCACGTTGGAACACTGAAGCTTTCTTT. Translation gives CAWTPRWNTEAFF. The chain couples TRBV30 to TRBJ1-1; D gene unclear. Germline V gene sequence: CDR1 GTSNPN, CDR2 SVGIG (reference sequence). The CDR3 consists of 13 residues.